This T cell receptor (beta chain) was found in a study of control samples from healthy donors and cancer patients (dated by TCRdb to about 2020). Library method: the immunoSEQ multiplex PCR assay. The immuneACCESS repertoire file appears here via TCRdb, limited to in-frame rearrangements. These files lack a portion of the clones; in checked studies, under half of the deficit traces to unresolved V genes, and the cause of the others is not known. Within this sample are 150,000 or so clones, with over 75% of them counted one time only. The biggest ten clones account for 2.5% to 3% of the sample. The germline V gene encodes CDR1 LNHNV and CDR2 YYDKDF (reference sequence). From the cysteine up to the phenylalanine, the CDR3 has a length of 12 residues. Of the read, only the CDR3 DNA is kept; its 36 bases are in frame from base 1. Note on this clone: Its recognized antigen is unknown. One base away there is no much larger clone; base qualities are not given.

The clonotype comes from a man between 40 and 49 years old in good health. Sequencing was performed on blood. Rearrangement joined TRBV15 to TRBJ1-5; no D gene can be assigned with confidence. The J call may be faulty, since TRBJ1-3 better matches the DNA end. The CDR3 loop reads CATSRGHRDIYF. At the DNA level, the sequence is TGTGCCACCAGCAGAGGACACCGGGACATATATTTT.